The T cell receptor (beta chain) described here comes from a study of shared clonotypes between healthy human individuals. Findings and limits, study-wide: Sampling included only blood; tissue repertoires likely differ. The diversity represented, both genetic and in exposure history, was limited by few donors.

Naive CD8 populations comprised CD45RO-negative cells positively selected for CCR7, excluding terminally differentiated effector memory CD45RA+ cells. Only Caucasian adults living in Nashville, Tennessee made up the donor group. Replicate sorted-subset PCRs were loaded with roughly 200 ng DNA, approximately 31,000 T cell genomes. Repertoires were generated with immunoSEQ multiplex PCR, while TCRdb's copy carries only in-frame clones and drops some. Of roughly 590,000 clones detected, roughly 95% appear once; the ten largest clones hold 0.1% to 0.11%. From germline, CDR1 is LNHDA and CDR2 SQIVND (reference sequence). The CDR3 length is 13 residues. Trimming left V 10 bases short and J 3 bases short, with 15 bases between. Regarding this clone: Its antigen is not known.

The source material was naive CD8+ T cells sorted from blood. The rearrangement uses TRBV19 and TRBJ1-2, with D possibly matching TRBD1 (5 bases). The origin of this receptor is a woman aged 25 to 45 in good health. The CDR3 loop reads CATKAGFYYGYTF. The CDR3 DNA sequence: TGTGCCACCAAAGCAGGGTTTTACTATGGCTACACCTTC.